In its sample, the clone carrying this T cell receptor (beta chain) was seen a few times. Antigen: not known. The method was immunoSEQ multiplex PCR; TCRdb's version includes in-frame clones alone and lacks a portion of them. Among 130,000 to 150,000 clones listed, roughly 86% were seen once. This entry comes from a study of cytomegalovirus exposure and HLA in healthy donors. General observations from the study: Researchers counted 180 or so TCR beta chains as cytomegalovirus-associated.

V shed 0 bases and J 5 bases; nucleotides not matched to a gene: 0. The CDR3 runs to 14 residues. Germline V gives CDR1 LGHNA, CDR2 YNFKEQ. A roughly 120-subject validation cohort, separate from the approximately 700-subject first cohort, supplied the donors. Specimen: PBMCs. The J gene is TRBJ2-7, the V gene TRBV4-2, with 11 bases lining up with TRBD2. This clonotype originated in a man aged 18 to 29 in good health and CMV-seropositive. CDR3 in amino acids: CASSQETSGNEQYF. DNA for the CDR3: TGTGCCAGCAGCCAAGAGACTAGCGGGAACGAGCAGTACTTC.